Sequencing of this T cell receptor beta chain was carried out in a study of shared T cell receptors in the human thymus. The V gene's germline CDR1 is SGHRS and CDR2 YFSETQ. The CDR3 length is 15 residues. J was trimmed by 0 bases and V by 4 bases; bases with no gene match: 4. Some clones are missing from TCRdb's copy, which holds only in-frame ones; the method was immunoSEQ multiplex PCR. Of hundreds of thousands of clones listed, approximately 90% are singletons. The same sample was also used in a study of human thymus T cells.

The TCR comes from a boy in the first two years of life with a congenital heart defect. This sequence joins TRBV5-1 and TRBJ2-7, with TRBD2 matching 10 bases. Sequencing was performed on thymocytes. CDR3 loop: CASSAGLAASYEQYF. The CDR3 DNA reads as TGCGCCAGCAGCGCTGGACTAGCGGCCTCCTACGAGCAGTACTTC.